A selection of T cell receptor beta chains follows, all from one sample in a study of T-cell memory formation after mild COVID-19. TCRdb itself ran the 5' RACE reads through MiXCR, one entry per CDR3 protein. The table has about 270,000 distinct CDR3 sequences, over 15% seen once. The specimen sequenced was PBMCs or a T cell subset sorted from them (not recorded which). Source of these receptors: a man aged 18 to 29 who had mild COVID-19 (a few samples of this study predate the infection). Cell type and time point are not known. Both conserved end residues are part of each CDR3. D genes are given only for firm matches. Part of the rows lack a size; the others show once, few, many or a class for expanded clones.

d_call	clone_size	v_call	j_call	cdr3_nt	cdr3_aa
.	few	TRBV12-3/TRBV12-4	TRBJ2-7	TGTGCCAGCAGCCGGTCAGGGGCGAACTACGAGCAGTACTTC	CASSRSGANYEQYF
.	.	TRBV6-2/TRBV6-3	TRBJ2-3	TGTGCCAGCAGTTACTCTGGGCCCCCGGGAGATACGCAGTATTTT	CASSYSGPPGDTQYF
.	.	TRBV27	TRBJ2-2	TGTGCCAGCAGTACCACGGACCCGTACACCGGGGAGCTGTTTTTT	CASSTTDPYTGELFF
.	few	TRBV5-6	TRBJ2-1	TGTGCCAGCAGCTTCGCTTTCGCTGACAATGAGCAGTTCTTC	CASSFAFADNEQFF
.	few	TRBV7-9	TRBJ2-7	TGTGCCAGCAGCTTCTGGGGCAGGGACGAGCAGTACTTC	CASSFWGRDEQYF
.	.	TRBV12-3/TRBV12-4	TRBJ2-7	TGTGCCAGCAGTTCACAGGGAAGCTCCTACGAGCAGTACTTC	CASSSQGSSYEQYF
TRBD1	.	TRBV19	TRBJ1-5	TGTGCCAGTTCGACAGGGGGCTTAGACCAGCCCCAGCATTTT	CASSTGGLDQPQHF
TRBD1	.	TRBV14	TRBJ1-1	TGTGCCAGCAGCCGGACAGGGCCCTATCCCGGCACTGAAGCTTTCTTT	CASSRTGPYPGTEAFF
TRBD2	.	TRBV19	TRBJ2-1	TGTGCCAGTAGTATCCACGCCCTAGCGGGGGCCAAAAGATACAATGAGCAGTTCTTC	CASSIHALAGAKRYNEQFF
TRBD1	few	TRBV7-9	TRBJ2-5	TGTGCCAGCAGCCAGGACAGGGGGCGAAAGACCCAGTACTTC	CASSQDRGRKTQYF
TRBD1	.	TRBV2	TRBJ2-7	TGTGCCAGCAGCGGAGGTGGGGGACAGGGCTACGAGCAGTACTTC	CASSGGGGQGYEQYF
TRBD1	once	TRBV6-7	TRBJ2-7	TGTGCCAGCAGTTGCCGGGACAGCTCCTACGAGCAGTACTTC	CASSCRDSSYEQYF
.	.	TRBV5-1	TRBJ2-7	TGCGCCAGCACCTCGGACAGCTACGAGCAGTACTTC	CASTSDSYEQYF
.	.	TRBV5-6	TRBJ1-2	TGTGCCAGCAGCTTGGCCGACAGTCGAGACACCTTC	CASSLADSRDTF
TRBD1	few	TRBV29-1	TRBJ1-5	TGCAGCGCCGCCGACAGGGGGTTGAATCAGCCCCAGCATTTT	CSAADRGLNQPQHF
.	.	TRBV7-9	TRBJ1-1	TGTGCCAGCAGCGGAGCAGGGTGGGGGAACACTGAAGCTTTCTTT	CASSGAGWGNTEAFF
TRBD1	few	TRBV29-1	TRBJ1-3	TGCAGCGTCTCCGGGACAGGGGCTCTCTCTGGAAACACCATATATTTT	CSVSGTGALSGNTIYF
.	few	TRBV4-3	TRBJ1-1	TGCGCCAGCAGCCATGTGACGAACACTGAAGCTTTCTTT	CASSHVTNTEAFF
.	few	TRBV15	TRBJ1-4	TGTGCCACCAGCAGACGAACAGGGCGTCAGGATGAAAAACTGTTTTTT	CATSRRTGRQDEKLFF
.	.	TRBV7-6	TRBJ2-5	TGTGCCAGCCAACAGTACCAAGAGACCCAGTACTTC	CASQQYQETQYF
TRBD1	.	TRBV7-9	TRBJ1-1	TGTGCCATCCTGGACAGGGGTAACACTGAAGCTTTCTTT	CAILDRGNTEAFF
.	few	TRBV7-9	TRBJ1-1	TGTGCCAGCAGCTTCATCTCTGACCCTGAAGCTTTCTTT	CASSFISDPEAFF
.	.	TRBV5-6	TRBJ2-7	TGTGCCAGCAGCGATGGCCTGTACGAGCGGTACTTC	CASSDGLYERYF
.	many	TRBV9	TRBJ1-1	TGTGCCAGCAGCGTAGTGGCCGGAAAGAGCACTGAAGCTTTCTTT	CASSVVAGKSTEAFF
.	.	TRBV11-2	TRBJ2-4	TGTGCCAGCAGCTCCTCCGAAAACATTCAGTACTTC	CASSSSENIQYF
.	.	TRBV7-9	TRBJ1-1	TGTGCCAGCAGCTTAGGGGATCGGCTCAAGGCTTTCTTT	CASSLGDRLKAFF
TRBD1	few	TRBV7-2	TRBJ1-2	TGTGCCAGCAGCTTAGCGCCAGGACAGGGTGACTATGGCTACACCTTC	CASSLAPGQGDYGYTF
TRBD1	few	TRBV18	TRBJ2-1	TGTGCCAGCTCACGACCGGGACAGGGGAGACATGAGCAGTTCTTC	CASSRPGQGRHEQFF
TRBD1	.	TRBV5-1	TRBJ1-2	TGCGCCAGCAGCTTGGCCCGGACAGGGGACTATGGCTACACCTTC	CASSLARTGDYGYTF
.	few	TRBV27	TRBJ1-6	TGTGCCAGCAGTTTAGACCCGACGAATTCACCCCTCCACTTT	CASSLDPTNSPLHF
TRBD1	.	TRBV5-1	TRBJ2-5	TGCGCCAGCAGCCCCGACAGGGAAGGAGAGACCCAGTACTTC	CASSPDREGETQYF
.	few	TRBV5-1	TRBJ2-5	TGCGCCAGCAGCTTGAAGGCAGGCCAAGAGACCCAGTACTTC	CASSLKAGQETQYF
.	few	TRBV25-1	TRBJ1-6	TGTGCCAGCAGTGATCAAAGAGGAGGGGGTTGGACACCCCTCCACTTT	CASSDQRGGGWTPLHF
.	.	TRBV4-1	TRBJ2-7	TGCGCCAGCAGCCAAGAGACTTCAAGCGGCTACGAGCAGTACTTC	CASSQETSSGYEQYF
.	few	TRBV7-2	TRBJ1-5	TGTGCCAGCAGCTACCTATATAGCAATCAGCCCCAGCATTTT	CASSYLYSNQPQHF
.	.	TRBV10-3	TRBJ1-1	TGTGCCATCAGGAATACATTTGGACAGCCCATGAGGCAAGCTTTCTTT	CAIRNTFGQPMRQAFF
TRBD1	.	TRBV19	TRBJ2-7	TGTCCCGCAGCGAGACAGGGGTCTGCCTACGAGCAGTACTTC	CPAARQGSAYEQYF
.	few	TRBV15	TRBJ2-2	TGTGCCACCAGCAGAGATCCCGGGGAGCTGTTTTTT	CATSRDPGELFF
.	few	TRBV20-1	TRBJ2-3	TGCAGTGGAGAGGGGGCGGGGGGACCCACAGATACGCAGTATTTT	CSGEGAGGPTDTQYF
.	.	TRBV29-1	TRBJ2-5	TGCAGCGTTGCTCGGGGTGAAGAGACCCAGTACTTC	CSVARGEETQYF
TRBD1	.	TRBV3-1	TRBJ1-2	TGTGCCAGCAGCCAAACAGGACAGGGTGGAGGGGCCTATGGCTACACCTTC	CASSQTGQGGGAYGYTF
.	few	TRBV3-1	TRBJ2-1	TGTGCCAGCAGCCAAGACGGGGGTGAGCGCGAGCAGTTCTTC	CASSQDGGEREQFF
.	few	TRBV25-1	TRBJ1-2	TGTGCCAGCACCCCCGGAACAGGGCGGGCTGGCTACACCTTC	CASTPGTGRAGYTF
.	.	TRBV2	TRBJ2-3	TGTGCCAGCAGTGGTCTAGTTACCACAGATACGCAGTATTTT	CASSGLVTTDTQYF
.	few	TRBV7-9	TRBJ1-1	TGTGCCAGCAGCTTCGTCTTCAGGGCTGAAGCTTTCTTT	CASSFVFRAEAFF
.	few	TRBV6-2/TRBV6-3	TRBJ2-2	TGTGCCAGCAGACTGGAGTCCGGGCCTCTTTATTTTAACACCGGGGAGCTGTTTTTT	CASRLESGPLYFNTGELFF
.	few	TRBV7-2	TRBJ1-2	TGTGCCAGCACCCAGTCGGGCGGAAACTATGGCTACACCTTC	CASTQSGGNYGYTF
TRBD2	many	TRBV28	TRBJ2-2	TGTGCCAGCAGTTTATGCAGGCGGGGGAGCTGCACCGGGGAGCTGTTTTTT	CASSLCRRGSCTGELFF
TRBD2	.	TRBV7-2	TRBJ2-2	TGTGCCAGCAGCTTATGGCGGGGGACCCCCCTCCCCGGGGAGCTGTTTTTT	CASSLWRGTPLPGELFF
.	many	TRBV4-3	TRBJ1-1	TGCGCCAGCAGCCAAGCCGGGAACACTGAAGCTTTCTTT	CASSQAGNTEAFF
.	.	TRBV12-3/TRBV12-4	TRBJ2-5	TGTGCCAGCAGGTTAAAGGGACACCAAGAGACCCAGTACTTC	CASRLKGHQETQYF
.	.	TRBV10-1	TRBJ1-1	TGCGCCAGCAGTGACGTCGGCGCAGCTTTCTTT	CASSDVGAAFF
.	.	TRBV14	TRBJ1-1	TGTGCCAGCAGCCCAAGAGGGGTGAACACTGAAGCTTTCTTT	CASSPRGVNTEAFF